These T cell receptor beta chains were read from a single sample in a study of T cells in Graves' hyperthyroidism and ophthalmopathy. From the multiplex PCR reads, TCRdb called clonotypes with MiXCR, one entry per CDR3 protein. The table includes about 340,000 distinct CDR3 sequences, 21% detected once. Sequencing was performed on blood. The receptors derive from a woman aged 50 to 60 with Graves' hyperthyroidism. Both conserved end residues are part of each CDR3. Fields, in order: V gene, clone size, D gene, J gene, CDR3 DNA, CDR3 protein. The D gene is left open where the match is weak. Clone sizes are given selectively: once, few, many, or a class where the clone is expanded.

>TRBV7-2|-|-|TRBJ2-1
TGTGCCAGCAGCTTGGCCGGTAGGGGGTTTTACAATGAGCAGTTCTTC
CASSLAGRGFYNEQFF
>TRBV3-1|many|-|TRBJ1-1
TGTGCCAGCAGCCAGGGGACGAACACTGAAGCTTTCTTT
CASSQGTNTEAFF
>TRBV6-1|many|-|TRBJ2-3
TGTGCCAGCAGTGAATCTGGCCGCGGAGCAGATACGCAGTATTTT
CASSESGRGADTQYF
>TRBV7-9|many|-|TRBJ1-4
TGTGCCAGCAGCTTGCCCGGGCCAAAAGAAAAACTGTTTTTT
CASSLPGPKEKLFF
>TRBV7-9|many|TRBD2|TRBJ2-1
TGTGCCAGCAGCAGACTAGCGGGAGAGAGGGATGAGCAGTTCTTC
CASSRLAGERDEQFF
>TRBV9|-|TRBD1|TRBJ2-1
TGTGCCAGCAGCGTAGCTACCTCGGGACAGGGCTACAATGAGCAGTTCTTC
CASSVATSGQGYNEQFF
>TRBV11-2|many|-|TRBJ2-7
TGTGCCAGCAGCCGGACAGCCTTTTACGAGCAGTACTTC
CASSRTAFYEQYF
>TRBV6-5|many|TRBD1|TRBJ1-5
TGTGCCAGCAGTTACCGACAGGGACTCCAGCCCCAGCATTTT
CASSYRQGLQPQHF
>TRBV27|many|TRBD1|TRBJ1-5
TGTGCCAGCAGTTCCTCGACAGGGGTTCGGAATCAGCCCCAGCATTTT
CASSSSTGVRNQPQHF
>TRBV7-8|many|TRBD1|TRBJ1-2
TGTGCCAGCAGCTCGTACAGGGGCTATGGCTACACCTTC
CASSSYRGYGYTF
>TRBV28|many|-|TRBJ2-7
TGTGCCAGCAGTTTATCCACCGCTGCTTATCGGGAGTACGAGCAGTACTTC
CASSLSTAAYREYEQYF
>TRBV7-2|many|-|TRBJ2-1
TGTGCCAGCAGCTTAGATTGGGATGAGCAGTTCTTC
CASSLDWDEQFF
>TRBV20-1|many|TRBD1|TRBJ2-1
TGCAGTGCCGAACAGGGGGTCAATGAGCAGTTCTTC
CSAEQGVNEQFF
>TRBV10-3|few|-|TRBJ2-3
TGTGCCATCAGTGGCTCCGAGATGGATACGCAGTATTTT
CAISGSEMDTQYF
>TRBV6-2/TRBV6-3|-|-|TRBJ1-3
TGTGCCAGCCAATTTTACAACTCTGGAAACACCATATATTTT
CASQFYNSGNTIYF
>TRBV10-3|few|-|TRBJ2-1
TGTGCCATCAGTACCGGGACTGTGGATGAGCAGTTCTTC
CAISTGTVDEQFF
>TRBV5-1|-|-|TRBJ1-3
TGCGCCAGCAGCGTCGGGGCCGGAAACACCATATATTTT
CASSVGAGNTIYF
>TRBV18|-|TRBD1|TRBJ2-3
TGTGCCAGCTCCGGCCGCCAGGGGGAAGATACGCAGTATTTT
CASSGRQGEDTQYF
>TRBV5-1|few|TRBD1|TRBJ2-7
TGCACCAGCAGCTCGATACAGGGGGCAGCGGGCGAGCAGTACTTC
CTSSSIQGAAGEQYF
>TRBV6-9|-|TRBD1|TRBJ2-7
TGTGCCAGCAGTTCCGGGACAGTGACGACTATTAACTACGAGCAGTACTTC
CASSSGTVTTINYEQYF
>TRBV5-8|-|-|TRBJ2-1
TGTGCCAGCAAGGATAGCAGCTCCTACAATGAGCAGTTCTTC
CASKDSSSYNEQFF
>TRBV19|-|-|TRBJ1-6
TGTGCCAGTAGTTTACCGGGACTGAAAATTGGGACACCCCTCCACTTT
CASSLPGLKIGTPLHF
>TRBV12-3/TRBV12-4|many|TRBD1|TRBJ1-2
TGTGCCAGCAGCCTACAGGGGGCGCGTGGCTACACCTTC
CASSLQGARGYTF
>TRBV29-1|many|TRBD1|TRBJ2-7
TGCAGCGTCAGAGGGGGACAGACCTACGAGCAGTACTTC
CSVRGGQTYEQYF
>TRBV2|-|-|TRBJ1-1
TGTGCCAGCAGTGAAAAGGGAGAGAGAACTGAAGCTTTCTTT
CASSEKGERTEAFF
>TRBV19|-|-|TRBJ2-5
TGTGCCAGTAGTACAGGGACGGAGACCCAGTACTTC
CASSTGTETQYF
>TRBV2|few|-|TRBJ1-1
TGTGCCAGCACCATTCGACTTCTGAACACTGAAGCTTTCTTT
CASTIRLLNTEAFF
>TRBV18|many|TRBD2|TRBJ2-1
TGTGCCAGCTCACCACCGAGCCTAGCGGGAGGTAATGAGCAGTTCTTC
CASSPPSLAGGNEQFF
>TRBV29-1|many|-|TRBJ2-5
TGCAGCGTTGCGGGCGGGCCGTACCAAGAGACCCAGTACTTC
CSVAGGPYQETQYF
>TRBV28|many|-|TRBJ2-4
TGTGCCAGCAGCCCTCGACCCTCGTCGGCCAAAAACATTCAGTACTTC
CASSPRPSSAKNIQYF
>TRBV4-1|few|TRBD2|TRBJ2-1
TGCGCCAGCAGCCAAGCCTCCCCAACTAGCGGGGGCTCCTACAATGAGCAGTTCTTC
CASSQASPTSGGSYNEQFF
>TRBV14|-|-|TRBJ2-7
TGTGCCAGCAGCCAAGAATACGAGCAGTACTTC
CASSQEYEQYF
>TRBV14|many|-|TRBJ1-1
TGTGCCAGCAGCCAAGCACTGAACACTGAAGCTTTCTTT
CASSQALNTEAFF
>TRBV3-1|many|-|TRBJ1-6
TGTGCCAGCAGCCAGCCCACAGGGCCGAGTTCACCCCTCCACTTT
CASSQPTGPSSPLHF
>TRBV7-3|-|-|TRBJ1-5
TGTGCCAGCAGCTTAGGCCGGTTAAGGAATCAGCCCCAGCATTTT
CASSLGRLRNQPQHF
>TRBV10-3|many|-|TRBJ2-7
TGTGCCATCAGCCCCAGCCCCTCGACAGGCTACGAGCAGTACTTC
CAISPSPSTGYEQYF
>TRBV2|-|TRBD1|TRBJ1-3
TGTGCCAGCAATGAGGACAGGGCTGGAAACACCATACATTTT
CASNEDRAGNTIHF
>TRBV29-1|many|TRBD2|TRBJ2-3
TGCAGCGTCACCATTAGCGGGCCCACAGATACGCAGTATTTT
CSVTISGPTDTQYF
>TRBV5-1|many|TRBD2|TRBJ2-1
TGCGCCAGCAGCGGAAGAGGACTAGCGGGAGAAACCTACAATGAGCAGTTCTTC
CASSGRGLAGETYNEQFF
>TRBV14|many|-|TRBJ2-3
TGTGCCAGCAGCCAAGACCTCACAGATACGCAGTATTTT
CASSQDLTDTQYF
>TRBV5-5|many|-|TRBJ2-2
TGTGCCAGCAGCGGAGATACCGGGGAGCTGTTTTTT
CASSGDTGELFF
>TRBV7-8|-|-|TRBJ1-5
TGTGCCAGCAGCCCCCGGTCCCGCAATCAGCCCCAGCATTTT
CASSPRSRNQPQHF
>TRBV3-1|many|TRBD1|TRBJ1-5
TGTGCCAGCAGCCAAGATCGGACAGGGAGGGCTCAGCCCCAGCATTTT
CASSQDRTGRAQPQHF
>TRBV6-1|-|-|TRBJ2-2
TGTGCCAGCAGGACAGAGGCGAACACCGGGGAGCTGTTTTTT
CASRTEANTGELFF
>TRBV6-1|many|-|TRBJ1-1
TGTGCCAGCAGCCGTTCTACAGGGAACACTGAAGCTTTCTTT
CASSRSTGNTEAFF
>TRBV27|many|TRBD1|TRBJ1-2
TGTGCCAGCAGTTTCCGGGACAGGGGTGGCTACACCTTC
CASSFRDRGGYTF
>TRBV10-2|-|TRBD1|TRBJ2-7
TGCGCCAGCAGGAAGGGGGGGACAGGGATGTCCTACGAGCAGTACTTC
CASRKGGTGMSYEQYF
>TRBV7-2|many|TRBD1|TRBJ1-6
TGTGCCAGCAGCTGGGGACAGTATAATTCACCCCTCCACTTT
CASSWGQYNSPLHF
>TRBV7-9|-|TRBD1|TRBJ1-1
TGTGCCAGCAGCTCGACAGGGGACGTTGAAGCTTTCTTT
CASSSTGDVEAFF
>TRBV29-1|-|TRBD1|TRBJ2-5
TGCAGCGTTGGGGACAGGGGGCGGGAAGAGACCCAGTACTTC
CSVGDRGREETQYF
>TRBV11-2|many|TRBD2|TRBJ2-3
TGTGCCAGCAGCTTAGATCTCCGCGGGGGGAGAGATACGCAGTATTTT
CASSLDLRGGRDTQYF
>TRBV14|many|-|TRBJ2-5
TGTGCCAGCAGCCAAACGGGGACACCTCAAGAGACCCAGTACTTC
CASSQTGTPQETQYF
>TRBV20-1|-|TRBD1|TRBJ1-3
TGCAGTGCTAGGGGACAGGCCTTCACTGGAAACACCATATATTTT
CSARGQAFTGNTIYF
>TRBV6-1|-|-|TRBJ2-2
TGTGCCAGCAGGGCCTTGGATCCCGGGGAGCTGTTTTTT
CASRALDPGELFF
>TRBV19|few|TRBD2|TRBJ2-1
TGTGCCAGTAGTCCCGGGAGGGCCCAGAGTGAGCAGTTCTTC
CASSPGRAQSEQFF